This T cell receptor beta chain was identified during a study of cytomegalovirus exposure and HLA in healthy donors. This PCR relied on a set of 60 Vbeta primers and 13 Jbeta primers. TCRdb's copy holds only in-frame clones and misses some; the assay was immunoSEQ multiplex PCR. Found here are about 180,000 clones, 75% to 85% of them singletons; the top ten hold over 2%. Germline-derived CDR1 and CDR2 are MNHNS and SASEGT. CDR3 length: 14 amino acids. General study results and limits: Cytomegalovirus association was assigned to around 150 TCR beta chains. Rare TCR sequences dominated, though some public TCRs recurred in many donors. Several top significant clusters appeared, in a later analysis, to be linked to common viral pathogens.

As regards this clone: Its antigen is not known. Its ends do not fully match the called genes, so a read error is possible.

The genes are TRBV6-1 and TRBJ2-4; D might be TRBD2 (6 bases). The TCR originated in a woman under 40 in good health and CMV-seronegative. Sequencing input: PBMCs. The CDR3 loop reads CASSREEAKNSQYF. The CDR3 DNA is TGTGCCAGCAGTAGGGAGGAGGCCAAAAACAGTCAGTACTTC.